These 17 T cell receptor beta chains were sequenced from one sample in a study of T cells in Graves' hyperthyroidism and ophthalmopathy. The CDR3 regions of TCR beta were amplified from RNA transcripts. A first-round RT-PCR of the TCR CDR3 used the HTBI primer set. TCRdb re-analysed the multiplex PCR reads in MiXCR, keeping a single row per CDR3 protein. The sample carries 660,000 or so distinct CDR3 sequences, about a fifth recorded once. Sequenced: blood. These receptors all stem from a man aged 25-40 years with Graves' ophthalmopathy.

The V and J genes are TRBV28 and TRBJ1-5, with TRBD1 as a possible D gene (5 bases). Per the germline V gene, CDR1 is MDHEN and CDR2 is SYDVKM. The CDR3 loop spans 15 amino acids. Trimming stripped 7 bases from V and 1 base from J, with 14 bases between. The CDR3 sequence: CASNATTGSNQPQHF. The CDR3 DNA follows: TGTGCCAGCAACGCGACTACAGGAAGCAATCAGCCCCAGCATTTT.

Note on this clonotype: A read error may explain this, as a much larger clone is one base away. The V call is TRBV30, the J call TRBJ1-5, with TRBD1 matching over 7 bases. Germline assignment: CDR1 GTSNPN and CDR2 SVGIG (reference sequence). The CDR3 extends over 13 amino acids. CDR3 nucleotide sequence: TGTCCCTGGAGTGTACAGGGGTGGCAGCCCCAGCATTTT. This encodes CPWSVQGWQPQHF.

The chain has TRBV3-1 and TRBJ2-7; 7 bases line up with TRBD1. CDR1 LGHDT and CDR2 YNNKEL come from the germline V gene (reference sequence). This CDR3 is built from 14 residues. Trimming took 4 bases from V and 2 from J; bases not matched to a gene: 5. The CDR3 DNA reads as TGTGCCAGCAGCCCGGGACAGTGGACCTACGAGCAGTACTTC. This gives the protein CASSPGQWTYEQYF.

This clonotype showed up just a few times. The chain couples TRBV7-8 to TRBJ2-5, with no clear D. V was cut by 2 bases and J by 5 bases, with 12 bases left in between. The CDR3 totals 14 residues. Germline V gene lookup returns CDR1 SGHVS and CDR2 FQNEAQ. The CDR3 DNA follows: TGTGCCAGCAGCTTAAGTTCAGCCTGGGAGACCCAGTACTTC. Its translation is CASSLSSAWETQYF.

As regards this clonotype: The junction shows a germline mismatch at one end, possibly a read error. The V and J genes are TRBV6-2 or TRBV6-3 and TRBJ2-2; 8 bases are shared with TRBD1. Germline loops: CDR1 MNHEY, CDR2 SVGEGT. The CDR3 runs to 17 residues. The CDR3 sequence is CASSHSQGQANTGELFF. CDR3 nucleotides: TGTGCCAGCAGTCACTCGCAGGGACAGGCGAACACCGGGGAGCTGTTTTTT.

The CDR3 nucleotides are TGTGCCAGTACAGGGGAGCCGTTGTACGAGCAGTACTTC. This encodes CASTGEPLYEQYF. The chain couples TRBV2 to TRBJ2-7; TRBD1 matches 7 bases. The V and J ends lost 9 bases and 4 bases, in that order; junction bases with no gene match: 9. The CDR3 has 13 amino acids. CDR1 is SNHLY, CDR2 FYNNEI, per germline.

Only a few counts were recorded for this clonotype. This chain links TRBV15 with TRBJ1-5; D might be TRBD1 (5 bases). Trimming stripped 0 bases from V and 9 bases from J, with 6 bases between. CDR3 length equals 12 residues. Germline CDR1 and CDR2: LNHNV and YYDKDF (reference sequence). The CDR3: CATSRDQGPQHF. The CDR3 DNA reads TGTGCCACCAGCAGAGATCAGGGGCCCCAGCATTTT.

The rearrangement joins TRBV27 to TRBJ2-7; D gene unclear. This CDR3 is 14 amino acids long. V lost 4 bases, J lost 8 bases, and 18 bases lay in between. Germline assignment: CDR1 MNHEY and CDR2 SMNVEV (reference sequence). The CDR3 nucleotides are TGTGCCAGCAGTTCCGGACGGACGGCTCAACAGCAGTACTTC. It is translated as CASSSGRTAQQQYF.

This clonotype was counted a few times. The chain uses TRBV5-6 and TRBJ1-4; maybe TRBD1 (5 bases). Germline V lookup: CDR1 SGHDT, CDR2 YYEEEE. This CDR3 is 13 amino acids long. Trimming cost V 4 bases and J 5 bases, with 9 bases left between them. CDR3 sequence (DNA): TGTGCCAGCAGCGCACGACAGAATGAAAAACTGTTTTTT. Its translation is CASSARQNEKLFF.

This clonotype was observed many times. The J gene is TRBJ2-7, the V gene TRBV6-2 or TRBV6-3, with TRBD2 identical over 14 bases. The V and J ends lost 6 bases and 4 bases, in that order; junction bases with no gene match: 8. The germline gives CDR1 MNHEY, CDR2 SVGEGT. The CDR3 length is 16 residues. As DNA, the CDR3 is TGTGCCAGCAGCTCCGGGACTAGCGGGAGTTCATACGAGCAGTACTTC. Its protein is CASSSGTSGSSYEQYF.

The gene calls are TRBV18 and TRBJ2-7, with 9 bases fitting TRBD1. Per germline, CDR1 KGHSH and CDR2 LQKENI. J gave up 1 base and V 3 bases, and 4 bases lay outside the gene matches. This CDR3 has 15 residues. The chain's CDR3 is CASSPPTGGSYEQYF. In DNA form, the CDR3 reads TGTGCCAGCTCACCGCCGACAGGGGGATCCTACGAGCAGTACTTC.

This chain links TRBV12-3 or TRBV12-4 with TRBJ1-2; D ambiguous. The CDR3 runs to 16 residues. The ends were cut back, 0 bases at V and 3 bases at J, with 14 bases in the middle. The CDR3: CASSLAQQRRDYGYTF. The CDR3 DNA follows: TGTGCCAGCAGTTTAGCCCAGCAAAGGAGGGACTATGGCTACACCTTC.

Only a few counts were recorded for this clonotype. The gene calls are TRBV11-2 and TRBJ2-7; D call uncertain. The germline V gene encodes CDR1 SGHAT and CDR2 FQNNGV. V lost 0 bases, J lost 6 bases, and 3 bases lay in between. This CDR3 is built from 11 residues. The CDR3 DNA sequence: TGTGCCAGCAGCTTAGAAAGCGAGCAGTACTTC. It translates to CASSLESEQYF.

The gene calls are TRBV19 and TRBJ1-1; possible D gene TRBD1, 6 bases. V was cut by 3 bases and J by 3 bases, with 14 bases left in between. Germline V gene data show CDR1 as LNHDA and CDR2 as SQIVND (reference sequence). The CDR3 is 15 amino acids. As DNA, the CDR3 is TGTGCCAGTAGTATGGTTACGGACAGACACACTGAAGCTTTCTTT. It encodes CASSMVTDRHTEAFF.

This clonotype was seen ten or more times. The chain couples TRBV7-9 to TRBJ2-7; the D call may be TRBD1 or TRBD2 (5 bases each). CDR1 SEHNR and CDR2 FQNEAQ come from the germline V gene (reference sequence). V lost 2 bases to trimming and J lost 8 bases, with 16 bases between them. The CDR3 has 14 residues. CDR3 protein: CASSLPGTDSQQYF. DNA for the CDR3: TGTGCCAGCAGCTTACCGGGGACCGACAGCCAGCAGTACTTC.

This clonotype has just a few counts. V usage is TRBV6-2 or TRBV6-3 and J usage is TRBJ2-1; 9 positions agree with TRBD2. The CDR3 has 15 residues. Germline V gene lookup returns CDR1 MNHEY and CDR2 SVGEGT. V lost 5 bases, J lost 4 bases, and 6 bases stayed unmatched. In nucleotides, the CDR3 is TGTGCCAGCAGTGGAGGACTAGCGAAATACAATGAGCAGTTCTTC. Translating gives CASSGGLAKYNEQFF.

The chain's CDR3 is CASSLRDRVNSPLHF. In DNA, the CDR3 is TGTGCCAGCAGCCTACGGGACAGGGTTAATTCACCCCTCCACTTT. The chain links TRBV13 to TRBJ1-6; 9 bases are a match to TRBD1. This CDR3 region has 15 residues. Looked up from germline, CDR1 is PRHDT and CDR2 is FYEKMQ (reference sequence). Losses at the gene ends were 5 bases for V and 6 bases for J; bases not matched to a gene: 5.